A selection of T cell receptor beta chains follows, all from one sample in a study of CD8 T cells in Susac syndrome. TCRdb re-analysed the immunoSEQ multiplex PCR reads in MiXCR, keeping a single row per CDR3 protein. The table includes roughly 120,000 distinct CDR3 sequences, 85% to 95% detected once. Input material: CD8+ T cells from PBMCs. All receptors derive from a human donor with multiple sclerosis. Each CDR3 is given with its conserved first and last residue. The D gene is left open where the match is weak. Rows give clone size only sometimes, using once, few, many, or a class for an expanded clone.

J,D,V,size,CDR3,DNA
TRBJ2-2,TRBD2,TRBV18,NA,CASSPSGEGRDTGELFF,TGTGCCAGCTCACCCTCCGGAGAGGGGAGGGACACCGGGGAGCTGTTTTTT
TRBJ1-2,NA,TRBV5-1,once,CASSLARDGNLANYGYTF,TGCGCCAGCAGCTTGGCCCGGGACGGAAACCTCGCTAACTATGGCTACACCTTC
TRBJ1-2,NA,TRBV20-1,NA,CSARAARGGGYTF,TGCAGTGCTAGAGCTGCTAGGGGTGGTGGCTACACCTTC
TRBJ2-4,NA,TRBV9,NA,CASSPGNIQYF,TGTGCCAGCAGCCCGGGAAACATTCAGTACTTC
TRBJ2-4,NA,TRBV29-1,NA,CSVVTVNTKNIQYF,TGCAGCGTTGTTACCGTAAATACCAAAAACATTCAGTACTTC
TRBJ1-6,TRBD1,TRBV28,NA,CASSFWDRSSNSPLHF,TGTGCCAGCAGTTTCTGGGACAGGTCGAGTAATTCACCCCTCCACTTT
TRBJ2-7,NA,TRBV11-2,NA,CASSPGGEQYF,TGTGCCAGCAGCCCGGGTGGAGAGCAGTACTTC
TRBJ2-7,NA,TRBV15,NA,CATSRLSGEWGGHEQYF,TGTGCCACCAGCAGATTATCAGGGGAGTGGGGAGGACACGAGCAGTACTTC
TRBJ1-5,NA,TRBV4-1,NA,CASSQDWPAANQPQHF,TGCGCCAGCAGCCAAGATTGGCCGGCAGCCAATCAGCCCCAGCATTTT
TRBJ2-1,TRBD2,TRBV20-1,NA,CSASTSGSPDEQFF,TGCAGTGCCTCTACTAGCGGGAGTCCGGATGAGCAGTTCTTC
TRBJ2-5,NA,TRBV7-9,few,CASSLPGEETQYF,TGTGCCAGCAGCTTACCGGGGGAAGAGACCCAGTACTTC
TRBJ2-5,NA,TRBV21-1,NA,CASRRGETQYF,TGTGCCAGCCGCCGGGGGGAGACCCAGTACTTC
TRBJ2-5,TRBD2,TRBV2,NA,CASSEDTLAGVVLETQYF,TGTGCCAGCAGTGAAGATACCCTAGCGGGGGTTGTCTTGGAGACCCAGTACTTC
TRBJ1-3,NA,TRBV19,NA,CASAPSSGNTIYF,TGTGCCAGTGCACCCAGCTCTGGAAACACCATATATTTT
TRBJ2-1,NA,TRBV29-1,NA,CSVRVGMEQFF,TGCAGCGTTCGGGTGGGCATGGAACAGTTCTTC
TRBJ1-3,NA,TRBV28,NA,CASSPETVSGNTIYF,TGTGCCAGCAGCCCCGAGACAGTCTCTGGAAACACCATATATTTT
TRBJ1-2,NA,TRBV6-5,NA,CASSPSPEDYGYTF,TGTGCCAGCAGTCCGTCCCCTGAAGACTATGGCTACACCTTC
TRBJ1-6,NA,TRBV14,NA,CASSQRQDNSPLHF,TGTGCCAGCAGCCAGAGGCAGGATAATTCACCCCTCCACTTT
TRBJ2-3,TRBD2,TRBV12-3/TRBV12-4,NA,CASSWIIAGGLFADTQYF,TGTGCCAGCAGCTGGATTATAGCGGGGGGCCTATTCGCAGATACGCAGTATTTT
TRBJ2-5,NA,TRBV20-1,NA,CSARHSGHEGRETQYF,TGCAGTGCTAGACACTCTGGACATGAAGGCAGGGAGACCCAGTACTTC
TRBJ1-6,NA,TRBV6-1,NA,CASRDGGSYNSPLHF,TGTGCCAGCAGGGACGGAGGCTCCTATAATTCACCCCTCCACTTT
TRBJ2-2,NA,TRBV11-2,NA,CASSGWEPPNTGELFF,TGTGCCAGCAGCGGGTGGGAACCCCCGAACACCGGGGAGCTGTTTTTT
TRBJ2-3,TRBD2,TRBV27,NA,CASSLLAGDTQYF,TGTGCCAGCAGTTTGCTAGCGGGAGATACGCAGTATTTT
TRBJ1-4,NA,TRBV9,NA,CASSGERAEKLFF,TGTGCCAGCAGCGGGGAAAGGGCGGAAAAACTGTTTTTT
TRBJ2-1,TRBD1,TRBV24-1,NA,CATSEVGTGDNEQFF,TGTGCCACCAGTGAAGTCGGGACAGGCGACAATGAGCAGTTCTTC
TRBJ2-3,NA,TRBV6-2/TRBV6-3,NA,CASALDTQYF,TGTGCCAGCGCCCTAGATACGCAGTATTTT
TRBJ1-2,TRBD1,TRBV7-9,NA,CASSPRTGDGYTF,TGTGCCAGCAGCCCTCGGACAGGGGATGGCTACACCTTC
TRBJ2-7,NA,TRBV7-2,NA,CASSLEGRRIYEQYF,TGTGCCAGCAGCTTAGAGGGGCGCCGAATCTACGAGCAGTACTTC
TRBJ2-1,NA,TRBV7-9,NA,CASSLSRGAEHNEQFF,TGTGCCAGCAGCCTTTCTCGGGGGGCCGAGCACAATGAGCAGTTCTTC
TRBJ2-5,NA,TRBV7-9,NA,CASSFAWGQETQYF,TGTGCCAGCAGCTTCGCGTGGGGTCAAGAGACCCAGTACTTC
TRBJ1-1,NA,TRBV27,NA,CASSLSRDTEAFF,TGTGCCAGCAGTTTGTCGAGGGATACTGAAGCTTTCTTT
TRBJ2-3,NA,TRBV20-1,NA,CSAPPGTQRDTQYF,TGCAGTGCTCCTCCCGGGACTCAGCGAGATACGCAGTATTTT
TRBJ1-1,NA,TRBV7-9,once,CASSLAGGDFDEAFF,TGTGCCAGCAGCTTAGCGGGAGGGGATTTCGATGAAGCTTTCTTT
TRBJ2-1,TRBD2,TRBV28,NA,CASSGLASWDEQFF,TGTGCCAGCTCGGGACTAGCGTCTTGGGATGAGCAGTTCTTC
TRBJ1-4,NA,TRBV20-1,NA,CSATPWTPGNEKLFF,TGCAGTGCTACTCCCTGGACACCAGGAAATGAAAAACTGTTTTTT
TRBJ2-1,NA,TRBV30,NA,CASARGYNEQFF,TGTGCCTCCGCCCGAGGGTACAATGAGCAGTTCTTC
TRBJ2-1,NA,TRBV13,once,CASSPAGYNEQFF,TGTGCCAGCAGCCCGGCAGGATACAATGAGCAGTTCTTC
TRBJ1-6,NA,TRBV23-1,NA,CAPAGRASSYNSPLHF,TGCGCCCCCGCGGGACGGGCGAGCTCCTATAATTCACCCCTCCACTTT
TRBJ1-1,NA,TRBV7-9,NA,CASSSRSAEAFF,TGTGCCAGCAGCTCTCGGTCGGCTGAAGCTTTCTTT
TRBJ2-4,NA,TRBV7-2,NA,CASRKSPRGGDIQYF,TGTGCCAGCAGAAAATCTCCAAGGGGCGGGGACATTCAGTACTTC
TRBJ1-2,NA,TRBV12-3/TRBV12-4,NA,CASSYSFGPARTYGYTF,TGTGCCAGCAGTTATTCATTTGGACCGGCGCGTACCTATGGCTACACCTTC
TRBJ2-6,TRBD1,TRBV27,NA,CASRRDRGPGANVLTF,TGTGCCAGCAGACGGGACAGGGGGCCTGGGGCCAACGTCCTGACTTTC
TRBJ1-4,NA,TRBV12-3/TRBV12-4,NA,CASRPASNEKLFF,TGTGCCAGCAGACCGGCCAGTAATGAAAAACTGTTTTTT
TRBJ2-6,TRBD1,TRBV7-9,NA,CASSGTGANVLTF,TGTGCCAGCAGCGGGACAGGAGCCAACGTCCTGACTTTC
TRBJ1-6,TRBD1,TRBV20-1,NA,CSAHLKGTDNSPLHF,TGCAGTGCTCACCTCAAGGGGACAGATAATTCACCCCTCCACTTT
TRBJ1-5,NA,TRBV7-9,NA,CASSPGSSNQPQHF,TGTGCCAGCAGCCCGGGTTCTAGCAATCAGCCCCAGCATTTT
TRBJ1-2,TRBD1,TRBV24-1,NA,CATSEPGQGNYGYTF,TGTGCCACCAGTGAGCCGGGACAGGGGAACTATGGCTACACCTTC
TRBJ2-5,NA,TRBV7-9,NA,CASSLAGGPGETQYF,TGTGCCAGCAGCTTAGCGGGGGGGCCTGGAGAGACCCAGTACTTC
TRBJ2-3,TRBD1,TRBV20-1,NA,CPRGPHTDTQYF,TGCCCCAGGGGGCCTCACACAGATACGCAGTATTTT
TRBJ2-5,NA,TRBV9,few,CASSVGGFQETQYF,TGTGCCAGCAGCGTAGGTGGGTTCCAAGAGACCCAGTACTTC
TRBJ2-7,NA,TRBV10-1,NA,CASSESRGAYEQYF,TGCGCCAGCAGTGAGTCGAGGGGAGCCTACGAGCAGTACTTC
TRBJ1-2,NA,TRBV15,NA,CATGSDPYGYTF,TGTGCCACCGGGTCGGACCCGTATGGCTACACCTTC
TRBJ2-2,NA,TRBV25-1,few,CASRGGTGELFF,TGTGCCAGCAGGGGCGGCACCGGGGAGCTGTTTTTT
TRBJ1-2,TRBD1,TRBV5-1,NA,CASSLPAGTGHPGGYTF,TGCGCCAGCAGCTTGCCCGCCGGGACAGGGCATCCTGGGGGCTACACCTTC
TRBJ2-1,TRBD2,TRBV3-1,NA,CASSQASSGGPSYNEQFF,TGTGCCAGCAGCCAAGCCTCTAGCGGGGGTCCCTCCTACAATGAGCAGTTCTTC
TRBJ2-3,NA,TRBV14,NA,CASSQENSPTQYF,TGTGCCAGCAGCCAAGAGAACAGCCCTACGCAGTATTTT
TRBJ2-1,NA,TRBV29-1,NA,CSVGGGAFNEQFF,TGCAGCGTTGGAGGGGGGGCATTTAATGAGCAGTTCTTC
TRBJ2-1,NA,TRBV10-3,NA,CAISESREKGRNEQFF,TGTGCCATCAGTGAGTCCCGAGAGAAGGGCCGCAATGAGCAGTTCTTC
TRBJ2-7,NA,TRBV19,NA,CASSIATAYSYEQYF,TGTGCCAGTAGTATTGCGACGGCTTACTCCTACGAGCAGTACTTC
TRBJ2-5,TRBD1,TRBV15,NA,CATSNRGREGETQYF,TGTGCCACCAGCAACAGGGGGCGCGAGGGAGAGACCCAGTACTTC